Described below is a single TCR beta chain sequence and its context. The data originate from a study of blood T cell repertoires in COVID-19. In the study overall: The study drew acute and convalescent COVID-19 samples from the United States, Italy and Spain. The cDNA or gDNA used as material had been derived from T cells, B-cell-depleted T cells, or PBMCs.

The CDR3 loop spans 14 amino acids. The V end was cut by 7 bases, the J end by 1 base, with 12 bases between. Germline V gives CDR1 LNHDA, CDR2 SQIVND (reference sequence). In the study's own analysis: The authors estimated nucleated cell counts from reference gene primer amplification. Assay: immunoSEQ multiplex PCR; the TCRdb copy retains only in-frame clones and omits some. V and J calls and clone size follow that table, whereas D and trimming were derived from the DNA. Of 69,000 or so clones in the sample, roughly 80% were seen once. The sequence came from an elderly woman with acute or convalescent COVID-19. The specimen sequenced was peripheral blood. V and J are TRBV19 and TRBJ2-3; possibly TRBD1 for D (6 bases). For the CDR3, the DNA is TGTGCCAGTACAAGCAGGGGACGCACAGATACGCAGTATTTT. Translated: CASTSRGRTDTQYF.